These 10 T cell receptor beta chains share one sample of origin, sequenced in a study of OX40 agonist ivuxolimab in advanced cancers. The data were produced by immunoSEQ multiplex PCR, yet TCRdb's version contains in-frame clones alone and is incomplete. The sample lists some 30,000 clones; roughly 90% were seen once. The sample consisted of CD4+ or CD8+ T cells sorted from blood, taken in a trial of the OX40 agonist ivuxolimab. The receptor set was obtained from an adult with an advanced solid tumor such as melanoma, head and neck, liver or kidney cancer.

This clone was recorded a few times. J is TRBJ1-5 and V is TRBV30, with D perhaps matching TRBD1 (6 bases). CDR3 length equals 14 residues. V lost 7 bases to trimming and J lost 3 bases, with 16 bases between them. Germline CDR1 GTSNPN, CDR2 SVGIG (reference sequence). This CDR3 reads CASSADRINQPQHF. The CDR3 DNA is TGTGCCTCCTCTGCGGACAGAATCAATCAGCCCCAGCATTTT.

CDR3 sequence reads: CAWTLGMNTEAFF. DNA of the CDR3: TGTGCCTGGACTCTGGGGATGAACACTGAAGCTTTCTTT. The chain is built from TRBV30 and TRBJ1-1; D not resolved. The CDR3 consists of 13 residues. Looked up from germline, CDR1 is GTSNPN and CDR2 is SVGIG (reference sequence). The V end lost 4 bases, the J end lost 0 bases, and 9 bases lay between the germline ends.

The gene calls are TRBV5-1 and TRBJ2-2; 9 nucleotides line up with TRBD1. CDR3 size: 17 residues. CDR1 SGHRS and CDR2 YFSETQ come from the germline V gene. The junction had 11 bases not matched to a gene; V was cut back by 3 bases and J by 5 bases. In nucleotides, the CDR3 is TGCGCCAGCAGCTCAGCCCCGACCGGGACAGGGACCGGGGAGCTGTTTTTT. It encodes CASSSAPTGTGTGELFF.

The count of this clone is one. The germline gene is not matched at one end of the junction; a read error may be the cause. The rearrangement links TRBV6-6 to TRBJ2-1, with TRBD2 matching 9 bases. The germline CDR1 and CDR2 sequences are MNHNY and SVGAGI (reference sequence). The CDR3 covers 16 residues. As DNA, the CDR3 is TGTGCCAGCACTTACGGGCGGGGGGGCTCCTACAATGAGCAGTTCTTC. Protein: CASTYGRGGSYNEQFF.

This chain links TRBV7-7 with TRBJ2-7; TRBD1 agrees at 10 bases. CDR1 and CDR2 (germline): SSHAT, FNYEAQ (reference sequence). The junction had 8 bases not matched to a gene; V was cut back by 9 bases and J by 3 bases. This CDR3 is 14 amino acids long. The CDR3: CARPTGGVCYEQYF. As DNA, the CDR3 is TGTGCCAGGCCGACAGGGGGCGTTTGCTACGAGCAGTACTTC.

The chain couples TRBV9 to TRBJ2-7, with TRBD1 as a possible D gene (6 bases). CDR3 length: 13 amino acids. From germline, CDR1 is SGDLS and CDR2 YYNGEE. The ends were cut back, 2 bases at V and 3 bases at J, with 9 bases in the middle. The DNA for the CDR3 is TGTGCCAGCAGCGTCACAGGGAGCTACGAGCAGTACTTC. Translating gives CASSVTGSYEQYF.

The chain employs TRBV10-1 and TRBJ2-1, with unresolved D. The V and J ends lost 6 bases and 9 bases respectively, with 18 bases between them. CDR1 WNHNN and CDR2 SYGVQD come from the germline V gene (reference sequence). The CDR3 is 14 amino acids. CDR3 nucleotide sequence: TGCGCCAGCAGAGAAGGACGACCTGGTGGTGAGCAGTTCTTC. Its translation: CASREGRPGGEQFF.

This clone turned up a few times. The J gene is TRBJ2-3, the V gene TRBV11-1; D gene uncertain. Germline lookup yields CDR1 SGHAT and CDR2 FQDESV (reference sequence). V lost 0 bases and J 6 bases, leaving 10 bases between the germline ends. This CDR3 is built from 14 residues. CDR3 nucleotides: TGTGCCAGCAGCTTAGCGTGGCCACCGGATACGCAGTATTTT. It specifies CASSLAWPPDTQYF. The variable domain in full, with the rest retrieved from reference TRBV11-1 and TRBJ2-3, is EAEVAQSPRYKITEKSQAVAFWCDPISGHATLYWYRQILGQGPELLVQFQDESVVDDSQLPKDRFSAERLKGVDSTLKIQPAELGDSAMYLCASSLAWPPDTQYFGPGTRLTVL.

A few counts support this clone. The chain carries TRBV4-1 and TRBJ2-3; 9 bases match TRBD2. Germline CDR1 is MGHRA and CDR2 is YSYEKL. CDR3 length: 20 amino acids. Germline trimming cut 0 bases from V and 0 bases from J; bases unmatched to any gene: 13. The CDR3 DNA is TGCGCCAGCAGCCAAGAGGGGCAGCGGGGGGCTCGTAAAAGCACAGATACGCAGTATTTT. Protein: CASSQEGQRGARKSTDTQYF.

The chain employs TRBV28 and TRBJ1-5; D not certain. The V end was cut by 6 bases, the J end by 1 base, with 7 bases between. The length of the CDR3 is 13 residues. Germline CDR1 MDHEN, CDR2 SYDVKM. The CDR3 nucleotides are TGTGCCAGCAGGGGAACAAGCAATCAGCCCCAGCATTTT. Translating gives CASRGTSNQPQHF.